This T cell receptor (beta chain) was sequenced for a study of blood T cell repertoires in COVID-19. Study summary: Sites across the United States, Italy and Spain contributed samples from acute and convalescent COVID-19. PBMCs, B-cell-depleted T cells, or T cells were the source of the cDNA or gDNA that made up the material.

In the authors' workflow: From reference gene primer amplification, estimates of nucleated cell counts were derived. Data came from immunoSEQ multiplex PCR; TCRdb stores just in-frame clones and leaves some out. The V and J calls and clone size come from that table; D and trimming were worked out from the DNA. Of 250,000 to 350,000 clones in the sample, roughly 85% were seen once. With 8 bases removed from V and 4 bases from J, the gap between germline ends came to 17 bases. Germline V lookup: CDR1 GTSNPN, CDR2 SVGIG (reference sequence). CDR3 length: 13 amino acids. Cohort 3 recovered donors had two negative PCRs, clearance, or symptom resolution.

The clonotype comes from a woman between 45 and 65 years old who had recovered from COVID-19. The sequenced material came from PBMCs or T cells enriched from blood (not recorded which). The chain uses TRBV30 and TRBJ1-2, with a tentative D call TRBD1 (5 bases). CDR3 residues: CAGQRGRLYGYTF. For the CDR3, the DNA is TGTGCCGGCCAAAGGGGCAGGCTCTATGGCTACACCTTC.